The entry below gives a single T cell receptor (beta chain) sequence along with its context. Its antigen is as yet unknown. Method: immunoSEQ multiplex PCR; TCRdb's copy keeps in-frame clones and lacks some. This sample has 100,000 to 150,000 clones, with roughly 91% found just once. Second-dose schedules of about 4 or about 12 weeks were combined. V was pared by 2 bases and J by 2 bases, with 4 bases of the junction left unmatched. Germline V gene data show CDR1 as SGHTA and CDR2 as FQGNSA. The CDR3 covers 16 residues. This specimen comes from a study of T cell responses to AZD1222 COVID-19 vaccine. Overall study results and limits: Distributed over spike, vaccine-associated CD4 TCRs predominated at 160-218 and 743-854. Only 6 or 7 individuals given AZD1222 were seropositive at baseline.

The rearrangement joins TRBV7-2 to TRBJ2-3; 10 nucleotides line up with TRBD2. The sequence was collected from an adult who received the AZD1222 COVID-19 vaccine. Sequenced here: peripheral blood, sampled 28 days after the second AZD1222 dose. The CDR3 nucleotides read TGTGCCAGCAGCTTACGGACTAGCGGCTTCACAGATACGCAGTATTTT. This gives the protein CASSLRTSGFTDTQYF.